The 24 T cell receptor beta chains listed next were all sequenced from one sample in a study of OX40 agonist ivuxolimab in advanced cancers. The protocol was immunoSEQ multiplex PCR, while the TCRdb copy is restricted to in-frame clones and leaves out a portion. Counted here are approximately 90,000 clones, 70% to 90% occurring once; the ten biggest clones make up just under 0.8%. The sample was CD4+ or CD8+ T cells sorted from blood, taken in a trial of the OX40 agonist ivuxolimab. These receptors originate from an adult with an advanced solid tumor such as melanoma, head and neck, liver or kidney cancer.

The genes are TRBV19 and TRBJ2-7; D is perhaps TRBD1 (6 bases). The CDR3 is 15 residues long. V gave up 3 bases and J gave up 2 bases, with 14 bases separating them. CDR1 and CDR2 from the germline V gene are LNHDA and SQIVND (reference sequence). The CDR3, as DNA: TGTGCCAGTAGTATCCCGGGACAAGTCCCCTACGAGCAGTACTTC. Translation: CASSIPGQVPYEQYF.

J is TRBJ1-2 and V is TRBV6-5; tentatively, D is TRBD1 (6 bases). CDR3 length equals 13 residues. The germline V gene encodes CDR1 MNHEY and CDR2 SVGAGI. Trimming cost V 6 bases and J 5 bases, with 13 bases left between them. CDR3 DNA sequence: TGTGCCAGCAGGGGGGCTCAGGTGTATGGCTACACCTTC. This codes for CASRGAQVYGYTF.

V is TRBV30 and J is TRBJ2-2; TRBD1 aligns across 7 bases. The J segment lost 7 bases and the V segment lost 4 bases, leaving 12 bases of the junction unmatched. The CDR3 consists of 15 residues. Germline V gives CDR1 GTSNPN, CDR2 SVGIG (reference sequence). The CDR3, as DNA: TGTGCCTGGATGGGCTTGACAGGGATTAGCGGGGAGCTGTTTTTT. This sequence encodes CAWMGLTGISGELFF.

This rearrangement joins TRBV18 to TRBJ2-2; the D gene is possibly TRBD1 (5 bases). Germline-derived CDR1 and CDR2 are KGHSH and LQKENI. Trimming left V 3 bases short and J 4 bases short, with 15 bases between. The CDR3 runs 16 residues. CDR3 in DNA: TGTGCCAGCTCACCGGCACCAGGGATGGTCACCGGGGAGCTGTTTTTT. This encodes CASSPAPGMVTGELFF.

V is TRBV10-1 and J is TRBJ2-5, with a tentative D call TRBD2 (7 bases). V was clipped by 4 bases and J by 3 bases, with 12 bases between them. The CDR3 sequence is 14 residues long. The germline gives CDR1 WNHNN, CDR2 SYGVQD (reference sequence). This CDR3 reads CASSGGGGKETQYF. CDR3 sequence (DNA): TGCGCCAGCAGTGGAGGGGGGGGCAAAGAGACCCAGTACTTC.

This clone came up once. V usage is TRBV6-5 and J usage is TRBJ2-5; maybe TRBD2 (6 bases). Germline CDR1 MNHEY, CDR2 SVGAGI. V was cut by 7 bases and J by 5 bases, with 8 bases left in between. The CDR3 sequence is 11 residues long. In nucleotides, the CDR3 is TGTGCCAGCACCGCGGGGGAGACCCAGTACTTC. Encoded protein: CASTAGETQYF.

V gene TRBV7-2 combines with J gene TRBJ2-1; TRBD2 matches 8 bases. Germline trimming cut 1 base from V and 6 bases from J; bases unmatched to any gene: 5. The CDR3 has 15 amino acids. From germline, CDR1 is SGHTA and CDR2 FQGNSA. CDR3 bases: TGTGCCAGCAGCTTAGTTAGTCGGGGGGGCAATGAGCAGTTCTTC. Translated: CASSLVSRGGNEQFF.

The table lists this clone with a count of one. The CDR3 bases are TGTGCCTGGAGTCCGGGACAGTCTAATTCACCCCTCCACTTT. It is translated as CAWSPGQSNSPLHF. The V gene is TRBV30, the J gene TRBJ1-6; 7 bases align to TRBD1. V lost 2 bases, J lost 6 bases, and 4 bases stayed unmatched. Germline lookup yields CDR1 GTSNPN and CDR2 SVGIG (reference sequence). The CDR3 is made up of 14 amino acids.

The V and J genes are TRBV11-2 and TRBJ2-1; 10 positions match TRBD2. Trimming at V came to 3 bases and at J to 5 bases, leaving 4 bases not matched to a gene. Germline assignment: CDR1 SGHAT and CDR2 FQNNGV. The CDR3 totals 15 residues. In DNA form, the CDR3 reads TGTGCCAGCAGCTTCCGAGCGGGGGGGGACAATGAGCAGTTCTTC. This encodes CASSFRAGGDNEQFF.

The gene calls are TRBV10-2 and TRBJ2-7, with D tentatively TRBD1 (7 bases). The V and J ends lost 6 bases and 6 bases respectively, with 18 bases between them. In germline, CDR1 is WSHSY, CDR2 SAAADI. This CDR3 contains 14 residues. The CDR3 reads CASSVQGGVSEQYF. CDR3 bases: TGCGCCAGCAGCGTTCAGGGGGGAGTGAGCGAGCAGTACTTC.

DNA of the CDR3: TGTGCCAGCAGTGAATTTGGTACAGGGATCTCTGGAAACACCATATATTTT. Residues: CASSEFGTGISGNTIYF. V is TRBV25-1 and J is TRBJ1-3; a possible D gene is TRBD1 (6 bases). V was cut by 1 base and J by 0 bases, with 13 bases left in between. In germline, CDR1 is MGHDK, CDR2 SYGVNS. This CDR3 region has 17 residues.

The V gene is TRBV7-6, the J gene TRBJ1-3; a weak D match, TRBD1 (6 bases). This CDR3 is 15 amino acids long. Germline values: CDR1 SGHVS, CDR2 FNYEAQ. Trimming shortened V by 4 bases and J by 4 bases, and 14 bases separated the two germline ends. CDR3 region: CASSSYREKGNTIYF. CDR3 DNA sequence: TGTGCCAGCAGCTCGTACAGGGAAAAGGGAAACACCATATATTTT.

V gene TRBV7-8 combines with J gene TRBJ2-5; 15 bases fit TRBD2. V was clipped by 2 bases and J by 4 bases; unmatched bases: 11. The CDR3 is 19 amino acids. CDR1 and CDR2 (germline): SGHVS, FQNEAQ. The CDR3 reads CASSLTRTSGGAGGETQYF. The CDR3 nucleotides are TGTGCCAGCAGCTTAACCCGGACTAGCGGGGGGGCCGGAGGAGAGACCCAGTACTTC.

This chain uses TRBV29-1 with TRBJ2-2; possibly TRBD1 for D (6 bases). V was pared by 7 bases and J by 6 bases, with 15 bases between. The CDR3 has 13 residues. Germline CDR1 is SQVTM and CDR2 is ANQGSEA. This CDR3 reads CSARGFRAGELFF. The DNA of the CDR3 is TGCAGCGCCAGGGGTTTTCGCGCCGGGGAGCTGTTTTTT.

V is TRBV18 and J is TRBJ2-7; D is undetermined. The V end lost 3 bases, the J end lost 4 bases, and 16 bases lay between the germline ends. CDR1 and CDR2 from the germline V gene are KGHSH and LQKENI. CDR3 length: 15 residues. For the CDR3, the DNA is TGTGCCAGCTCACCCGGACCAGGTAGTAGGTACGAGCAGTACTTC. Translation gives CASSPGPGSRYEQYF.

CDR3 coding DNA: TGTGCCAGCAGCTTCGGGGGTCGGAATGAGCAGTTCTTC. It specifies CASSFGGRNEQFF. The chain carries TRBV7-2 and TRBJ2-1; tentatively, D is TRBD2 (6 bases). CDR1 is SGHTA, CDR2 FQGNSA, per germline. The CDR3 totals 13 residues. V dropped 3 bases and J dropped 7 bases, with 10 bases sitting between them.

This chain's CDR3 is CASIHRDRGSSGYTF. Here the CDR3 DNA reads TGTGCCAGCATCCACCGGGACAGGGGGTCCAGTGGCTACACCTTC. J is TRBJ1-2 and V is TRBV6-6; 11 bases are shared with TRBD1. The CDR3 contains 15 residues. The germline gives CDR1 MNHNY, CDR2 SVGAGI (reference sequence). V lost 7 bases, J lost 7 bases, and 11 bases stayed unmatched.

The chain couples TRBV28 to TRBJ2-7; D gene ambiguous. Per germline, CDR1 MDHEN and CDR2 SYDVKM. V lost 5 bases to trimming and J lost 2 bases, with 7 bases between them. This CDR3 is built from 12 residues. CDR3 amino acids: CASSDKTYEQYF. CDR3 DNA: TGTGCCAGCAGTGATAAAACCTACGAGCAGTACTTC.

The V and J genes are TRBV11-2 and TRBJ1-5, with 7 bases lining up with TRBD1. With V trimmed by 5 bases and J by 3 bases, 7 bases remained unmatched. Per the germline V gene, CDR1 is SGHAT and CDR2 is FQNNGV. This CDR3 is 15 amino acids long. CDR3 sequence: CASSADRAINQPQHF. CDR3 nucleotide sequence: TGTGCCAGCAGCGCCGACAGGGCAATCAATCAGCCCCAGCATTTT.

This chain joins TRBV5-6 and TRBJ2-7; D remains unclear. The CDR3 contains 14 residues. V lost 3 bases and J 3 bases, leaving 13 bases between the germline ends. In germline, CDR1 is SGHDT, CDR2 YYEEEE. The CDR3 region is CASSSWASYYEQYF. CDR3 nucleotides: TGTGCCAGCAGCTCCTGGGCCTCCTACTACGAGCAGTACTTC.

J is TRBJ2-6 and V is TRBV21-1; the D call TRBD2 from the table was never checked on the DNA. TRBV21-1 is noted as a pseudogene. This CDR3 comprises 13 residues. The CDR3 reads CASSKGGPNVLTF. The CDR3 DNA follows: TGTGCCAGCAGCAAAGGAGGGCCGAACGTCCTGACTTTC.

The chain carries TRBV5-4 and TRBJ1-4, with TRBD1 as a possible D gene (5 bases). Germline loops: CDR1 SGHNT, CDR2 YYREEE (reference sequence). The CDR3 is made up of 15 amino acids. V shed 6 bases and J shed 4 bases, with 16 bases lying between them. CDR3 sequence: CASTRSGGFNEKLFF. CDR3 DNA: TGTGCCAGCACGAGATCGGGGGGGTTTAATGAAAAACTGTTTTTT.

V is TRBV28 and J is TRBJ1-2, with D hard to call. Per the germline V gene, CDR1 is MDHEN and CDR2 is SYDVKM. The V gene lost 7 bases and the J gene lost 4 bases, with 16 bases spanning the gap. There are 14 residues in the CDR3. CDR3 coding DNA: TGTGCCAGCACCTCCCCATCGTACAGCTATGGCTACACCTTC. Amino acid sequence: CASTSPSYSYGYTF.

The rearrangement joins TRBV29-1 to TRBJ2-1; D unclear. Germline CDR1 and CDR2: SQVTM and ANQGSEA. The CDR3 covers 13 residues. Trimming took off 3 bases at V and 6 bases at J, with 12 bases between the two ends. CDR3 residues: CSVDGPISNEQFF. For the CDR3, the DNA is TGCAGCGTTGACGGACCGATTTCCAATGAGCAGTTCTTC.